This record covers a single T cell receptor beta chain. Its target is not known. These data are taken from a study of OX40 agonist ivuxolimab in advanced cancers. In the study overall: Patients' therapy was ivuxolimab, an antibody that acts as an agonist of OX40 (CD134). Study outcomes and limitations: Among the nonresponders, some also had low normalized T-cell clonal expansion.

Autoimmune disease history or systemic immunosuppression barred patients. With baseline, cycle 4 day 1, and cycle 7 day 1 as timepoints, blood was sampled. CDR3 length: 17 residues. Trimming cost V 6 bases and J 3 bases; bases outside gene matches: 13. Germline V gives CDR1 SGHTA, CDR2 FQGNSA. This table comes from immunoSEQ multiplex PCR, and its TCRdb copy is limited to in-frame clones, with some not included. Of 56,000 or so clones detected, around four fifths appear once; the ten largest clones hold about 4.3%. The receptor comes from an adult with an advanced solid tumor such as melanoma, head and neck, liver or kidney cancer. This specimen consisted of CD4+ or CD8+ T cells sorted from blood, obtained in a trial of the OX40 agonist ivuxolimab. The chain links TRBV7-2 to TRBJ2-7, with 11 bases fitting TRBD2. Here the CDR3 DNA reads TGTGCCAGCAGTCCAACTAGCGGGAGCCCACGACTCTACGAGCAGTACTTC. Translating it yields CASSPTSGSPRLYEQYF.